This T cell receptor (beta chain) was recovered during a study of control samples from healthy donors and cancer patients. Per the germline V gene, CDR1 is ENHRY and CDR2 is SYGVKD. With 6 bases clipped from V and 3 bases from J, the junction kept 4 bases outside the gene matches. The length of the CDR3 is 13 residues. The repertoire was sequenced with immunoSEQ multiplex PCR; TCRdb's copy has only in-frame clones and lacks some. The sample contains 15,000 to 17,000 clones, more than 75% of which appear only once. In this sample, this clone turned up once. The sequenced material came from PBMCs. The source is a woman in her 70s with colorectal cancer. The chain has TRBV10-3 and TRBJ2-7, with 8 bases that match TRBD2. The CDR3 nucleotides are TGTGCCATCAGGTCGGGGGGGGGCTACGAGCAGTACTTC. This gives the protein CAIRSGGGYEQYF.